These 13 T cell receptor beta chains originate from one sample sequenced in a study of control samples from healthy donors and cancer patients. Method: immunoSEQ multiplex PCR; TCRdb's copy keeps in-frame clones and lacks some. The sample lists approximately 180,000 clones, around 94% occurring once. Source material: blood. The receptor source for this set is a woman under 30 in good health.

V is TRBV18 and J is TRBJ1-2; 7 positions agree with TRBD1. The CDR3 runs to 16 residues. The ends lost 5 bases at V and 4 bases at J; junction bases unmatched: 13. CDR1 is KGHSH and CDR2 is LQKENI in the germline V gene. The CDR3 loop is CASSSQGGPISYGYTF. The CDR3 nucleotides are TGTGCCAGCTCATCCCAGGGGGGCCCAATCTCCTATGGCTACACCTTC. The full variable domain, in which reference TRBV18 and TRBJ1-2 provide the parts outside the CDR3, is NAGVMQNPRHLVRRRGQEARLRCSPMKGHSHVYWYRQLPEEGLKFMVYLQKENIIDESGMPKERFSAEFPKEGPSILRIQQVVRGDSAAYFCASSSQGGPISYGYTFGSGTRLTVV.

In this sample, this clone turned up once. The chain uses TRBV6-5 and TRBJ1-4; D call uncertain. The germline gives CDR1 MNHEY, CDR2 SVGAGI. This CDR3 contains 15 residues. V shed 2 bases and J shed 7 bases, with 14 bases lying between them. For the CDR3, the DNA is TGTGCCAGCAGTTACGAGGCAGGCCGGGGTGAAAAACTGTTTTTT. It encodes CASSYEAGRGEKLFF.

The rearrangement uses TRBV14 and TRBJ1-4; D uncertain. The germline V gene encodes CDR1 SGHDN and CDR2 FVKESK. This CDR3 has 13 residues. V shed 3 bases and J shed 8 bases, with 10 bases lying between them. The CDR3 loop is CASSQRLGEKLFF. CDR3 nucleotide sequence: TGTGCCAGCAGCCAGCGACTAGGGGAAAAACTGTTTTTT.

This chain joins TRBV7-2 and TRBJ1-3; possibly TRBD1 for D (6 bases). CDR1 is SGHTA, CDR2 FQGNSA, per germline. V was cut by 2 bases and J by 4 bases, with 12 bases left in between. This CDR3 spans 15 amino acids. The CDR3 region has the DNA TGTGCCAGCAGCTTAAGGGGGGCCTCAGGAAACACCATATATTTT. This sequence encodes CASSLRGASGNTIYF.

The chain links TRBV7-2 to TRBJ2-1; the D gene is possibly TRBD1 (5 bases). The CDR3 sequence is 13 residues long. The germline V gene encodes CDR1 SGHTA and CDR2 FQGNSA. V shed 7 bases and J shed 6 bases, with 13 bases lying between them. The CDR3 DNA follows: TGTGCCAGCAACCCCTTTAGGGGCAATGAGCAGTTCTTC. It is translated as CASNPFRGNEQFF.

V and J are TRBV28 and TRBJ2-5; D is possibly TRBD2 (6 bases). V gave up 4 bases and J gave up 4 bases, with 19 bases separating them. This CDR3 spans 16 amino acids. Germline assignment: CDR1 MDHEN and CDR2 SYDVKM. CDR3: CASSSPPTGARETQYF. Here the CDR3 DNA reads TGTGCCAGCAGTTCCCCCCCCACGGGAGCACGAGAGACCCAGTACTTC.

V gene TRBV12-3 or TRBV12-4 combines with J gene TRBJ1-1; TRBD1 is a possible D gene (5 bases). CDR3 length equals 13 residues. V lost 2 bases, J lost 5 bases, and 9 bases lay in between. This CDR3 is CASSLPGITEAFF. CDR3 sequence (DNA): TGTGCCAGCAGTTTACCAGGGATAACTGAAGCTTTCTTT.

This clone was recorded only once. J is TRBJ2-5 and V is TRBV3-1 (or the pseudogene TRBV3-2), with D hard to call. Deletions cut 4 bases from V and 7 bases from J, with 10 bases between. Germline V gene data show CDR1 as LGHDT and CDR2 as YNNKEL (reference sequence). The CDR3 is 12 amino acids. The CDR3 loop reads CASSPVTGTQYF. Here the CDR3 DNA reads TGTGCCAGCAGCCCGGTCACCGGGACCCAGTACTTC.

CDR3 nucleotides: TGCGCCAGCAGCCAAGTTTCAGGGGGCCCGAACACCGGGGAGCTGTTTTTT. It translates to CASSQVSGGPNTGELFF. The chain has TRBV4-1 and TRBJ2-2; 8 nucleotides align to TRBD1. Germline V gene sequence: CDR1 MGHRA, CDR2 YSYEKL. The V segment lost 1 base and the J segment 0 bases; nucleotides outside the gene matches: 4. The CDR3 has 17 amino acids.

This CDR3 reads CASSPGQRELVNTEAFF. The CDR3 DNA follows: TGCGCCAGCAGCCCGGGACAGCGAGAATTAGTGAACACTGAAGCTTTCTTT. The chain employs TRBV5-1 and TRBJ1-1; 7 positions match TRBD1. From germline, CDR1 is SGHRS and CDR2 YFSETQ. CDR3 size: 17 residues. The V gene end was trimmed by 4 bases and the J gene end by 0 bases; junction bases not matched to a gene: 12.

The chain joins TRBV29-1 to TRBJ2-5; D unclear. V was pared by 5 bases and J by 2 bases, with 12 bases between. CDR3 length equals 13 residues. Germline lookup yields CDR1 SQVTM and CDR2 ANQGSEA. In DNA, the CDR3 is TGCAGCGTTCTAAACGTGGCACAAGAGACCCAGTACTTC. This codes for CSVLNVAQETQYF.

The V gene is TRBV18, the J gene TRBJ1-2; D is possibly TRBD1 (5 bases). CDR1 and CDR2 from the germline V gene are KGHSH and LQKENI. CDR3 length equals 13 residues. Trimming took off 3 bases at V and 4 bases at J, with 9 bases between the two ends. CDR3 amino acids: CASSPTGVYGYTF. CDR3 DNA sequence: TGTGCCAGCTCACCTACAGGCGTCTATGGCTACACCTTC.

The rearrangement links TRBV6-5 to TRBJ1-5, with D tentatively TRBD1 (5 bases). From germline, CDR1 is MNHEY and CDR2 SVGAGI. CDR3 length: 14 amino acids. V shed 4 bases and J shed 1 base, with 8 bases lying between them. CDR3 sequence reads: CASSLQASNQPQHF. In nucleotides, the CDR3 is TGTGCCAGCAGTTTACAGGCCAGCAATCAGCCCCAGCATTTT.